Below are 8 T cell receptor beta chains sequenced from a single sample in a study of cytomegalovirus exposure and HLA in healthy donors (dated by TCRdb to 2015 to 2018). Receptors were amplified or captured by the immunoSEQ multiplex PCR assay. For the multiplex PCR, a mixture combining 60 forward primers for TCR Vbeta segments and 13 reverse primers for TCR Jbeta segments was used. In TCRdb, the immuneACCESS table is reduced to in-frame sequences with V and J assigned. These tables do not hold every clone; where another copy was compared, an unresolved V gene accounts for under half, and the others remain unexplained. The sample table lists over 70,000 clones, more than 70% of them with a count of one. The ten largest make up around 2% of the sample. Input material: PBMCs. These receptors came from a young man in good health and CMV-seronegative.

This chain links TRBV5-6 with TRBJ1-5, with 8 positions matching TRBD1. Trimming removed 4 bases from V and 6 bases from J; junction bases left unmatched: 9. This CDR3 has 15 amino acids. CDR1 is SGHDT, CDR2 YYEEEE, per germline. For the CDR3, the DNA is TGTGCCAGCAGCAGGGACAGGTGGAGGAGTCAGCCCCAGCATTTT. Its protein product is CASSRDRWRSQPQHF.

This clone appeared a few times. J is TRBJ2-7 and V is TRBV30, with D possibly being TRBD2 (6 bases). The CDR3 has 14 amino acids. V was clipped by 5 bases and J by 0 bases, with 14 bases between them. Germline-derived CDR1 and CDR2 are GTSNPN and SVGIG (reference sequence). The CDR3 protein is CAWGRGSASYEQYF. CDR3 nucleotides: TGTGCCTGGGGTCGGGGGAGCGCCTCCTACGAGCAGTACTTC.

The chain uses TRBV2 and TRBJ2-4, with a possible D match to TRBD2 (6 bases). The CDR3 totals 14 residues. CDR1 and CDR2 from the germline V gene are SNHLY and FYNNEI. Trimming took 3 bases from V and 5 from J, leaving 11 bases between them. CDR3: CASSEAGLENIQYF. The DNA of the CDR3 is TGTGCCAGCAGTGAGGCGGGGTTGGAAAACATTCAGTACTTC.

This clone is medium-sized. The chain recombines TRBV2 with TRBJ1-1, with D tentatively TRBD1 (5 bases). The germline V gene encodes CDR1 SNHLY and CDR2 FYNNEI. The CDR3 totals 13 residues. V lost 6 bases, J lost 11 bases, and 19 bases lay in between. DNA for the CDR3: TGTGCCAGCAGCGAAAAAGTGAACAGGAAGGCTTTCTTT. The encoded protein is CASSEKVNRKAFF. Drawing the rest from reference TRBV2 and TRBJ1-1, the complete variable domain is EPEVTQTPSHQVTQMGQEVILRCVPISNHLYFYWYRQILGQKVEFLVSFYNNEISEKSEIFDDQFSVERPDGSNFTLKIRSTKLEDSAMYFCASSEKVNRKAFFGQGTRLTVV.

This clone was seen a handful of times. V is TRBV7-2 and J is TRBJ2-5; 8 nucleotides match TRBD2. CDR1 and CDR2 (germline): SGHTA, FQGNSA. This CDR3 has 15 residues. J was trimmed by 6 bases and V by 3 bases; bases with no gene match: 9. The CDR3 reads CASSFGGAERKTQYF. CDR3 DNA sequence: TGTGCCAGCAGCTTCGGGGGGGCCGAGCGGAAGACCCAGTACTTC.

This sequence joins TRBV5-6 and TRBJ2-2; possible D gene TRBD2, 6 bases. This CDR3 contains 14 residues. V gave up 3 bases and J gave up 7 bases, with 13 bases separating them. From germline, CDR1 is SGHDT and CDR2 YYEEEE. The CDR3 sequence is CASSSVGGGGELFF. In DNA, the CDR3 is TGTGCCAGCAGCTCTGTCGGGGGTGGCGGGGAGCTGTTTTTT.

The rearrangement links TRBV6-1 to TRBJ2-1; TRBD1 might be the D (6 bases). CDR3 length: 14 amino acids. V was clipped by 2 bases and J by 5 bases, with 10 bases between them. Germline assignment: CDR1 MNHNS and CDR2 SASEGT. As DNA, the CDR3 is TGTGCCAGCAGTGAACGGGACACCAACAATGAGCAGTTCTTC. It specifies CASSERDTNNEQFF.

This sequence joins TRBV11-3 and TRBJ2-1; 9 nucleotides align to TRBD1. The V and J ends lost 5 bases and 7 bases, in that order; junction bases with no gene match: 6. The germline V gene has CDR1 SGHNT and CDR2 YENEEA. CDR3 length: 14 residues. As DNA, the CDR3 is TGTGCCAGCAGCCTAGGACAGGGGAGGAATGAGCAGTTCTTC. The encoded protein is CASSLGQGRNEQFF.